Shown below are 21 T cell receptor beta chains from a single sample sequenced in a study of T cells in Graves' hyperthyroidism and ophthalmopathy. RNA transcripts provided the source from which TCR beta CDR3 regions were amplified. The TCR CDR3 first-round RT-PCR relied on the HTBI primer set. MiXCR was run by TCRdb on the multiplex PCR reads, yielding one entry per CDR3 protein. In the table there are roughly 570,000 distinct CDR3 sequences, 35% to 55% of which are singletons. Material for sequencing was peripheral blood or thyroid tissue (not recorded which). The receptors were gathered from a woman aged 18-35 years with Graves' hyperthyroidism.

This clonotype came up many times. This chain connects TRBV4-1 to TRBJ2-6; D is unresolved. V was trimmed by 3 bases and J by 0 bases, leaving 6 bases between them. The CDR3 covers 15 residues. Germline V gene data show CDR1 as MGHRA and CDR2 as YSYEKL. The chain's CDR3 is CASSHLDSGANVLTF. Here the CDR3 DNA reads TGCGCCAGCAGCCACTTAGACTCTGGGGCCAACGTCCTGACTTTC.

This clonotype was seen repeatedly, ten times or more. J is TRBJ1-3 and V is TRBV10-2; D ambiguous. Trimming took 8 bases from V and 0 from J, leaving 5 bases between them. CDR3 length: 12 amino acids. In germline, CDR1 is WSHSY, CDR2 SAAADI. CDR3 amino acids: CASWHSGNTIYF. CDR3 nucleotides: TGCGCCAGCTGGCACTCTGGAAACACCATATATTTT.

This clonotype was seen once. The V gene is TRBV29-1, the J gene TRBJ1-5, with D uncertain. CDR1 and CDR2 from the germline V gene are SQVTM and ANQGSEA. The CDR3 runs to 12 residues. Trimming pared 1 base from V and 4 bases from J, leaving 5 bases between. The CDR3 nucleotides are TGCAGCGTTGAAGGCGGTAATCAGCCCCAGCATTTT. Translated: CSVEGGNQPQHF.

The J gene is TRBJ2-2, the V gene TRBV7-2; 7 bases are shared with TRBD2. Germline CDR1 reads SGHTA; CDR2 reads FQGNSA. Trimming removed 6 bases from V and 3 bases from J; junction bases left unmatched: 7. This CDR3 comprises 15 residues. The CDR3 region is CASSKGTTYTGELFF. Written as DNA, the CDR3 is TGTGCCAGCAGTAAGGGGACTACCTACACCGGGGAGCTGTTTTTT.

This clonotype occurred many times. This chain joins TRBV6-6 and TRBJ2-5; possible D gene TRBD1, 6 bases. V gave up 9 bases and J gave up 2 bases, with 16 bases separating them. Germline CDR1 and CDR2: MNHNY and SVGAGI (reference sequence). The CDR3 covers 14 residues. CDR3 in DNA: TGTGCCAGTAGAACAGGGTACGGACAAGAGACCCAGTACTTC. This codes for CASRTGYGQETQYF.

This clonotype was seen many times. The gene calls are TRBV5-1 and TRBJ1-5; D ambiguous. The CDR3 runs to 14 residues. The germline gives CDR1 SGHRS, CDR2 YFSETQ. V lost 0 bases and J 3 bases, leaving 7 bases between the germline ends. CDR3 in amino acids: CASSLDMNNQPQHF. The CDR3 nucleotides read TGCGCCAGCAGCTTGGATATGAACAATCAGCCCCAGCATTTT.

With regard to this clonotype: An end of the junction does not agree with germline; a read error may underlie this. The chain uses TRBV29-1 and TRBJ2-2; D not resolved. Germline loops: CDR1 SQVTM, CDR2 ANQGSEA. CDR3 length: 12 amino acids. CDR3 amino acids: CSVEGINEELFF. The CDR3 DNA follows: TGCAGCGTCGAAGGAATAAACGAGGAGCTGTTTTTT.

The CDR3 here is CASSEYGGTGELFF. The CDR3 DNA is TGTGCCAGCAGTGAATATGGTGGCACCGGGGAGCTGTTTTTT. The V and J genes are TRBV6-1 and TRBJ2-2; D gene unclear. The CDR3 is 14 residues long. V was cut by 2 bases and J by 4 bases, with 8 bases left in between. The germline V gene has CDR1 MNHNS and CDR2 SASEGT.

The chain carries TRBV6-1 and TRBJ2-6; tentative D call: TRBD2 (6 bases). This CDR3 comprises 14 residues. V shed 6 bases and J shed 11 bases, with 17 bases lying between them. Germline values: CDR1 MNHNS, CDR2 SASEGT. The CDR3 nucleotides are TGTGCCAGCAGCACCGGGACTGGGGACTACGTCCTGACTTTC. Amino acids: CASSTGTGDYVLTF.

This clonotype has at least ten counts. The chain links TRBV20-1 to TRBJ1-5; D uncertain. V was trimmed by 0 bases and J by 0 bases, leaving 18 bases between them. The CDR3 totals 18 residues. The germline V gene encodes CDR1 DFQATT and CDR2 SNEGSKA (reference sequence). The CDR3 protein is CSAREGRVSFYSNQPQHF. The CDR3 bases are TGCAGTGCTAGAGAAGGCAGAGTGAGCTTTTATAGCAATCAGCCCCAGCATTTT.

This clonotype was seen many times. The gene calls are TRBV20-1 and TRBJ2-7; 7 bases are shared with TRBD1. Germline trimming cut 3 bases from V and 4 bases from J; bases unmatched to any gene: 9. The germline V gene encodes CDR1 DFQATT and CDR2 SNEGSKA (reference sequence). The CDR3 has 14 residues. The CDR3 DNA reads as TGCAGTGCTAGCTCCCGGGACAGAGGATACGAGCAGTACTTC. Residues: CSASSRDRGYEQYF.

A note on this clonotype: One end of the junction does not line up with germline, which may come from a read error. The CDR3 DNA follows: TGTGCCAGCAGCCAAGCGGGGCCTAGCTCCTACGAGCAGAACTTC. Its protein is CASSQAGPSSYEQNF. This sequence joins TRBV14 and TRBJ2-7; D may correspond to TRBD1 or TRBD2 (5 bases each). The CDR3 length is 15 residues. Germline V gives CDR1 SGHDN, CDR2 FVKESK.

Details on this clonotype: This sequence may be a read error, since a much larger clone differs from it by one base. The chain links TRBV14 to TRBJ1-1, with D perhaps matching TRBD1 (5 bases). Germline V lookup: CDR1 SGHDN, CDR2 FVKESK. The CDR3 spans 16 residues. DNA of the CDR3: TGTGCCAGCAGCCACGACCCAGGGCGGGCGAACACTGAAGCTTCCTTT. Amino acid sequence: CASSHDPGRANTEASF.

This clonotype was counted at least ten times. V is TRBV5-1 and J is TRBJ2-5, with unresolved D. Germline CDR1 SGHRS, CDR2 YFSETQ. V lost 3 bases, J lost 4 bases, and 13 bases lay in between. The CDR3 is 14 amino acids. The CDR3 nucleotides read TGCGCCAGCAGCTCGACATTGCGGTCAGAGACCCAGTACTTC. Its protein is CASSSTLRSETQYF.

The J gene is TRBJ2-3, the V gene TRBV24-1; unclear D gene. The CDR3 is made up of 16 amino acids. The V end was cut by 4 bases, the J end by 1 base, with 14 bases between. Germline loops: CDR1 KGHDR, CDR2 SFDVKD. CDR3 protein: CATSDILVGGTDTQYF. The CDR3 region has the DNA TGTGCCACCAGTGACATTTTGGTTGGGGGCACAGATACGCAGTATTTT.

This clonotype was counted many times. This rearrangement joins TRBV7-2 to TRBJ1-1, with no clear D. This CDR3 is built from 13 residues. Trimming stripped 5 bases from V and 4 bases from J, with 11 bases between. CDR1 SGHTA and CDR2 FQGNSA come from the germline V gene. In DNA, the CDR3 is TGTGCCAGCAGCCGAGACCCACTCACTGAAGCTTTCTTT. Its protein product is CASSRDPLTEAFF. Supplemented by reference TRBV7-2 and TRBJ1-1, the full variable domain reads GAGVSQSPSNKVTEKGKDVELRCDPISGHTALYWYRQSLGQGLEFLIYFQGNSAPDKSGLPSDRFSAERTGGSVSTLTIQRTQQEDSAVYLCASSRDPLTEAFFGQGTRLTVV.

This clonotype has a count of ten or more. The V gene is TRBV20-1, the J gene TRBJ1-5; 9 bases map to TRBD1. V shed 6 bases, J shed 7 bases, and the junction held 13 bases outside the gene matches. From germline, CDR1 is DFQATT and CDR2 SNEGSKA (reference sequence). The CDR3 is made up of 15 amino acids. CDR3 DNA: TGCAGTGCGCACCCGGGCGGGACAGGGAACCAGCCCCAGCATTTT. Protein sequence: CSAHPGGTGNQPQHF.

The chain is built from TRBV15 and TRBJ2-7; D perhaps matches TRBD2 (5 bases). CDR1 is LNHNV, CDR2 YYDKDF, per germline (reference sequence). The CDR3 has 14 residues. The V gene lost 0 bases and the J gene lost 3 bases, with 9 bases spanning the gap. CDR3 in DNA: TGTGCCACCAGCAGAGATCTAGCAAACTACGAGCAGTACTTC. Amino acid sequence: CATSRDLANYEQYF.

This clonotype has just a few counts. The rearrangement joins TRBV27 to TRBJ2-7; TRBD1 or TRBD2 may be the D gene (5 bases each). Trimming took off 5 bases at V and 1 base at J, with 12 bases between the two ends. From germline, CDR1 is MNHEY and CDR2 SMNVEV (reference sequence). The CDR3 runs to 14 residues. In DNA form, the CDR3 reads TGTGCCAGCAGTCTATACGGGGCTTCCTACGAGCAGTACTTC. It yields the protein CASSLYGASYEQYF.

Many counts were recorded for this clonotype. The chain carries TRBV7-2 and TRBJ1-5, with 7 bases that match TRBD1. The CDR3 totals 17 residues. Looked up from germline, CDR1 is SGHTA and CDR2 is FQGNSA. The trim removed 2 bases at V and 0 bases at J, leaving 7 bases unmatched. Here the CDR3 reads CASSLIPGTDSNQPQHF. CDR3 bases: TGTGCCAGCAGCTTAATCCCCGGGACAGATAGCAATCAGCCCCAGCATTTT.

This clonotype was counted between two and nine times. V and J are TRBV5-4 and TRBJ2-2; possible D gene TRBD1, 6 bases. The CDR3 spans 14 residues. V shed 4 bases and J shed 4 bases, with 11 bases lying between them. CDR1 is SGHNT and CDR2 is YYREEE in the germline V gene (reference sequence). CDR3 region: CASSRAGVTGELFF. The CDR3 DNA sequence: TGTGCCAGCAGCCGGGCAGGGGTCACCGGGGAGCTGTTTTTT. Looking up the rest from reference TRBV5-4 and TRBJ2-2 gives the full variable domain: ETGVTQSPTHLIKTRGQQVTLRCSSQSGHNTVSWYQQALGQGPQFIFQYYREEENGRGNFPPRFSGLQFPNYSSELNVNALELDDSALYLCASSRAGVTGELFFGEGSRLTVL.